This TCR beta chain was profiled in a study of T cells in Graves' hyperthyroidism and ophthalmopathy. General observations from the study: Blood also carried most thyroid clonotypes expanded above 0.001. Onset of ophthalmopathy came a median 6.5 months after the model predicted it.

Isolation of PBMCs was performed on around 9.4 ml fresh peripheral blood. Remarks on this clonotype: Its target is unknown.

Amplification of TCR beta CDR3 regions used RNA as the template. A set of HTBI primers served as the primers for a first-round RT-PCR of the TCR CDR3. TCRdb re-analysed the multiplex PCR reads in MiXCR, keeping a single row per CDR3 protein. The sample holds around 400,000 distinct CDR3 sequences, approximately 14% seen once. Germline CDR1 and CDR2: MDHEN and SYDVKM. There are 15 residues in the CDR3. Trimming at V came to 3 bases and at J to 5 bases, leaving 6 bases not matched to a gene. This TCR was sampled from a woman aged 18-29 years with Graves' hyperthyroidism that later progressed to Graves' ophthalmopathy. Sequencing was performed on blood. The rearrangement links TRBV28 to TRBJ2-3, with TRBD1 identical over 9 bases. The CDR3 DNA reads TGTGCCAGCAGTTTTAACAGGGGGCGGGGAGATACGCAGTATTTT. It specifies CASSFNRGRGDTQYF.